These 3 T cell receptor beta chains were sequenced from one sample in a study of cytomegalovirus exposure and HLA in healthy donors. Clones were sequenced by immunoSEQ multiplex PCR, and TCRdb holds only the in-frame ones, with some missing. The table lists around 300,000 clones, about 86% of them singletons. Material for sequencing was PBMCs. The origin of the receptors is a woman aged 18-30 years in good health and CMV-seronegative.

The chain carries TRBV15 and TRBJ2-1, with 9 bases fitting TRBD2. The CDR3 consists of 13 residues. Germline V lookup: CDR1 LNHNV, CDR2 YYDKDF (reference sequence). The J segment lost 15 bases and the V segment lost 3 bases, leaving 9 bases of the junction unmatched. The CDR3 nucleotides are TGTGCCACCAGCAGCAGTAGGACTAGCGTGCGGTTCTTC. Protein product: CATSSSRTSVRFF.

The chain is built from TRBV29-1 and TRBJ2-1; 8 positions match TRBD1. V was clipped by 6 bases and J by 12 bases; unmatched bases: 10. This CDR3 is built from 12 residues. The germline gives CDR1 SQVTM, CDR2 ANQGSEA. Written as DNA, the CDR3 is TGCAGCGTCGATGAGGACAGGGTGGTGCAGTTCTTC. This encodes CSVDEDRVVQFF.

The rearrangement links TRBV7-9 to TRBJ2-7, with a tentative D call TRBD1 (5 bases). V was pared by 1 base and J by 2 bases, with 12 bases between. Looked up from germline, CDR1 is SEHNR and CDR2 is FQNEAQ (reference sequence). This CDR3 has 15 amino acids. CDR3 nucleotides: TGTGCCAGCAGCTTAGGGCAGGGTGGACCCTACGAGCAGTACTTC. The encoded protein is CASSLGQGGPYEQYF.